Listed below are T cell receptor beta chains from one sample, sequenced in a study of blood T cell repertoires in COVID-19. Sequencing was performed with immunoSEQ multiplex PCR; in TCRdb, only in-frame clones are kept and a portion is missing. The sample consists of approximately 61,000 clones, around 73% of them appearing once. Sequenced: peripheral blood. Every receptor here comes from an elderly man with active or convalescent COVID-19. Both conserved end residues are part of each CDR3.

>TRBV4-2|TRBJ1-2
CASRPVPINYGYTF
>TRBV2|TRBJ1-4
CASSTGQDEKLFF
>TRBV15|TRBJ1-2
CATSRGGTGLIYGYTF
>TRBV9|TRBJ2-1
CASSVGGLGFNNEQFF
>TRBV2|TRBJ1-6
CASSGGTGTSPLHF
>TRBV4-3|TRBJ1-1
CASSHRGQGITEAFF
>TRBV5-1|TRBJ2-1
CASSLVALAGGSYNEQFF
>TRBV19|TRBJ2-2
CASSTGQVNTGELFF
>TRBV5-1|TRBJ1-6
CASSLGTGEPLHF
>TRBV4-1|TRBJ2-3
CASSEYNPGKGPDTQYF
>TRBV3-1/TRBV3-2|TRBJ1-2
CASSQPPYGGPIYGYTF
>TRBV6-5|TRBJ2-7
CAGQGFGEQYF
>TRBV5-1|TRBJ1-1
CASSERGQNTEAFF
>TRBV27|TRBJ2-3
CASSLIREGDTQYF
>TRBV6-2/TRBV6-3|TRBJ1-1
CASSLMETRAFF
>TRBV27|TRBJ2-1
CASSLPGQHNEQFF
>TRBV5-5|TRBJ1-1
CASSLIMQGNTEAFF
>TRBV30|TRBJ1-1
CAWRPRRFEYTEAFF
>TRBV7-9|TRBJ1-1
CASSPTVNTEAFF
>TRBV7-8|TRBJ1-2
CASSEQNYGYTF
>TRBV5-1|TRBJ2-2
CASSLGTRLARGTGELFF
>TRBV7-3|TRBJ2-7
CASSFNRESEQYF
>TRBV5-4|TRBJ2-5
CASSFREETQYF
>TRBV2|TRBJ1-1
CASRLTGHSNTEAFF
>TRBV6-1|TRBJ1-2
CASSERGAWGYTF
>TRBV28|TRBJ1-3
CASSSGQVNTIYF
>TRBV9|TRBJ1-6
CASTRVDSTNSPLHF
>TRBV3-1/TRBV3-2|TRBJ2-7
CASSLGQGMYEQYF
>TRBV10-3|TRBJ2-7
CAISGTSGYEQYF
>TRBV19|TRBJ2-5
CASSVGTGVQETQYF
>TRBV13|TRBJ2-7
CASRQGSGEQYF
>TRBV9|TRBJ1-1
CASSVEGEGTEAFF
>TRBV6-1|TRBJ2-1
CASSEPFMTGLPNNEQFF
>TRBV5-1|TRBJ2-7
CASSLGGLQYEQYF
>TRBV6-2/TRBV6-3|TRBJ2-3
CASSLWTSGRAGTDTQYF
>TRBV2|TRBJ2-3
CASRLRDSGDTQYF
>TRBV6-1|TRBJ2-5
CASSTLSRRGETQYF
>TRBV19|TRBJ2-3
CASTSTITTDTQYF
>TRBV19|TRBJ1-1
CASRSDGDTEAFF
>TRBV21-1|TRBJ1-2
CASSKTTAYGYTF
>TRBV18|TRBJ1-4
CASSLTGTPEKLFF
>TRBV2|TRBJ1-2
CATGTGGLGGYTF
>TRBV15|TRBJ2-3
CATSRTLPFEREGQLGTQYF
>TRBV9|TRBJ2-5
CASSPHYGGPQETQYF
>TRBV19|TRBJ1-2
CASSTSGTGNYGYTF
>TRBV4-3|TRBJ2-3
CASSQEGTGITDTQYF
>TRBV18|TRBJ2-7
CASSPSDREGYEQYF
>TRBV28|TRBJ1-5
CASSFGVQGMNQPQHF
>TRBV3-1/TRBV3-2|TRBJ2-1
CASSQVASSYNEQFF
>TRBV27|TRBJ2-7
CASSTTGTNRYEQYF
>TRBV30|TRBJ2-3
CACSGTVHADTQYF
>TRBV7-3|TRBJ2-2
CASSPGAGFTGELFF
>TRBV27|TRBJ2-2
CASSYEDGELFF
>TRBV4-2|TRBJ2-7
CASSQDRQPHYEQYF
>TRBV7-8|TRBJ2-7
CASSTHGTGSEQYF
>TRBV3-1/TRBV3-2|TRBJ2-2
CASSHVVGGHPFTGELFF
>TRBV5-1|TRBJ2-3
CASSLGPAGPVSDTQYF
>TRBV7-2|TRBJ2-1
CASSFFGAGFHEQFF
>TRBV7-9|TRBJ1-2
CASSLSGQAGYTF
>TRBV4-1|TRBJ2-7
CASSRPGGPLEQYF